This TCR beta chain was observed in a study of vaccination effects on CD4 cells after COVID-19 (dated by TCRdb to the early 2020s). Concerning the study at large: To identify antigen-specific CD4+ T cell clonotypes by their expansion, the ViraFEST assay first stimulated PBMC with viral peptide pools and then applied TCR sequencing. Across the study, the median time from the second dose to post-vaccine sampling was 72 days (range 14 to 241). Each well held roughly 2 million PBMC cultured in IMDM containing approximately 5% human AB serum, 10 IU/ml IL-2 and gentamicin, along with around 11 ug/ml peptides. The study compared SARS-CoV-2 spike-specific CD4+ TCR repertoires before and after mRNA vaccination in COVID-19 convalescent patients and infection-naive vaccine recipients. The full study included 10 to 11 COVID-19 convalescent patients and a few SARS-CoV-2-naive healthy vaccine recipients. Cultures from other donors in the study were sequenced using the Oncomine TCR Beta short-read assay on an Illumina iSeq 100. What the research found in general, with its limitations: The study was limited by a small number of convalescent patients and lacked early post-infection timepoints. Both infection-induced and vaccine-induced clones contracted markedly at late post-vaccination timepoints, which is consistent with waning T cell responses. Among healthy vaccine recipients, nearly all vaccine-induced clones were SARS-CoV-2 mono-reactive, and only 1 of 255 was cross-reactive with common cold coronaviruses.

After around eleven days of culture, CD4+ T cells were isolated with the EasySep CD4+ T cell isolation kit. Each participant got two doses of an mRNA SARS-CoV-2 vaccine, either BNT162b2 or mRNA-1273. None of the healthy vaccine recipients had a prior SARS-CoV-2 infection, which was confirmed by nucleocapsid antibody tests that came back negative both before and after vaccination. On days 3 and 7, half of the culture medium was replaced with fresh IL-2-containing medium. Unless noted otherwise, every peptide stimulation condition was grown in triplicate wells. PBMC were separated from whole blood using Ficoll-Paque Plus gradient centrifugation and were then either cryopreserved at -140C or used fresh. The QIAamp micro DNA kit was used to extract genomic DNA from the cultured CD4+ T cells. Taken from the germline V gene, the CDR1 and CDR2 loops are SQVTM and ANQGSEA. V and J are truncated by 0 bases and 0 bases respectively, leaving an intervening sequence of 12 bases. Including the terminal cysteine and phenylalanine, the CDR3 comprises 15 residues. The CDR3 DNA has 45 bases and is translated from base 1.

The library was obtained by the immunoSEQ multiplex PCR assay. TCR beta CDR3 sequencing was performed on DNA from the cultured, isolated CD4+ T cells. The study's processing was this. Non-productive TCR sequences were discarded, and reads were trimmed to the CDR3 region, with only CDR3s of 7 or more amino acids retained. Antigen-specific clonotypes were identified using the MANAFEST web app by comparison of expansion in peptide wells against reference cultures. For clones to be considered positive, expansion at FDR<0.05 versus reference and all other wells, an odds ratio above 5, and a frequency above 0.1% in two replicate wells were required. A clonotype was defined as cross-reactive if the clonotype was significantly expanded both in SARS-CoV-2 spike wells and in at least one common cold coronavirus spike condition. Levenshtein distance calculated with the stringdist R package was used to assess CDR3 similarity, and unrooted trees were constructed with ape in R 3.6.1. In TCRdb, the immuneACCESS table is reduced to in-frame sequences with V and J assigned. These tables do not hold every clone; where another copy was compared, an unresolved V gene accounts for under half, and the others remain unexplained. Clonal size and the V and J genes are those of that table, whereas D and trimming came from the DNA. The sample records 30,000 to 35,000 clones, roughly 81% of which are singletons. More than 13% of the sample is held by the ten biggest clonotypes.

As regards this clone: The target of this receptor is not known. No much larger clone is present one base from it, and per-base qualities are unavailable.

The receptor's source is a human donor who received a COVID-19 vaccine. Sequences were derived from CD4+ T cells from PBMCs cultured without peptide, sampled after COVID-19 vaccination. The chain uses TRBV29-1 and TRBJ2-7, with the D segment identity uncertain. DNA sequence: TGCAGCGTTGAAGATCGTCACGGCAGCTCCTACGAGCAGTACTTC. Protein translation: CSVEDRHGSSYEQYF.